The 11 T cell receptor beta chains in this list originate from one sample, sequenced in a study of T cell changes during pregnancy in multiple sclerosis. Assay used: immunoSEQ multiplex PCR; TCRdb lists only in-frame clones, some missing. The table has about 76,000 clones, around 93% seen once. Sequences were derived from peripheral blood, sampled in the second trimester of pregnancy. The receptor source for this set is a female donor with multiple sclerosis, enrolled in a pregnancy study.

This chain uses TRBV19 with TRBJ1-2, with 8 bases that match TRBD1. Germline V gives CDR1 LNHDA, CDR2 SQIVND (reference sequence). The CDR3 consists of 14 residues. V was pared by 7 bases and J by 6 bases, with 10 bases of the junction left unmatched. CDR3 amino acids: CASTRATGDNGYTF. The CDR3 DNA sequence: TGTGCCAGTACCCGCGCGACAGGGGATAATGGCTACACCTTC. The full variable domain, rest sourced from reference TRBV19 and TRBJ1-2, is DGGITQSPKYLFRKEGQNVTLSCEQNLNHDAMYWYRQDPGQGLRLIYYSQIVNDFQKGDIAEGYSVSREKKESFPLTVTSAQKNPTAFYLCASTRATGDNGYTFGSGTRLTVV.

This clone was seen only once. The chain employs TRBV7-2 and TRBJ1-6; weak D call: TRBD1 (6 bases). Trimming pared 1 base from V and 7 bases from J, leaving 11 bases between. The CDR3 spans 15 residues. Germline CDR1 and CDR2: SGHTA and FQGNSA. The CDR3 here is CASSLGWGGNSPLHF. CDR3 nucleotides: TGTGCCAGCAGCTTAGGGTGGGGGGGCAATTCACCCCTCCACTTT.

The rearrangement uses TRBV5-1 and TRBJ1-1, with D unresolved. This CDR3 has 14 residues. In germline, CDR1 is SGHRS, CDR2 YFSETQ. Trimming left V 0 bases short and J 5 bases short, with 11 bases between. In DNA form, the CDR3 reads TGCGCCAGCAGCTTGGTTGGGGAGAGTACTGAAGCTTTCTTT. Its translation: CASSLVGESTEAFF.

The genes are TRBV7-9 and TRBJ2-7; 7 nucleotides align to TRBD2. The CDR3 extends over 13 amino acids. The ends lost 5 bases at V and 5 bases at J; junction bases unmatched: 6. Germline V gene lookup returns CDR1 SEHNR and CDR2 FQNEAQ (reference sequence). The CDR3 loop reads CASSDREVHEQYF. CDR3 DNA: TGTGCCAGCAGCGATCGGGAGGTCCACGAGCAGTACTTC.

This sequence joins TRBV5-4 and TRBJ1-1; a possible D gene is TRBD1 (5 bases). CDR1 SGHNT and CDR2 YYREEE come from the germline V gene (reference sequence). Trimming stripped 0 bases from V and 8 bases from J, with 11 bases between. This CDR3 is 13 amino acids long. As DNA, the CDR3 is TGTGCCAGCAGCTTGGCCGGCGGGGGAGAAGCTTTCTTT. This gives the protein CASSLAGGGEAFF.

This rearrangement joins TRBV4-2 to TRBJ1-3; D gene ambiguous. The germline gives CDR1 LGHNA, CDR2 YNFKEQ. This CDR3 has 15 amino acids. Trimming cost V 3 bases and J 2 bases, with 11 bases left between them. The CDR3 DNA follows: TGTGCCAGCAGCCAGCCCGGGATTACTGGAAACACCATATATTTT. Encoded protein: CASSQPGITGNTIYF.

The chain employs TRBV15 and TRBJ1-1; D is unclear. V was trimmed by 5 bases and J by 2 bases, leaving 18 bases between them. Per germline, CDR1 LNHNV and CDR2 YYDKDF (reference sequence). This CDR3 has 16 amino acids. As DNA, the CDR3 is TGTGCCACCAGCCTCCCAGGCGGGAGGCCTAACACTGAAGCTTTCTTT. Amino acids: CATSLPGGRPNTEAFF.

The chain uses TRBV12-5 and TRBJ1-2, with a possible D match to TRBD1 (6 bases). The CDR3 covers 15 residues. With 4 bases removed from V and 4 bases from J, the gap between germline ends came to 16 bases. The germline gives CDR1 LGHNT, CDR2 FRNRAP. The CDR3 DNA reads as TGTGCTAGTGGTTCCCCAGGGGATCCCCCCTATGGCTACACCTTC. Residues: CASGSPGDPPYGYTF.

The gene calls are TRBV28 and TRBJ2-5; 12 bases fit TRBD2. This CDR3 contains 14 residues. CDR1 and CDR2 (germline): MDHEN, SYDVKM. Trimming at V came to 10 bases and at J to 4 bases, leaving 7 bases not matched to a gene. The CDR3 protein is CAIGLAGMGETQYF. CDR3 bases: TGTGCCATCGGACTAGCGGGGATGGGAGAGACCCAGTACTTC.

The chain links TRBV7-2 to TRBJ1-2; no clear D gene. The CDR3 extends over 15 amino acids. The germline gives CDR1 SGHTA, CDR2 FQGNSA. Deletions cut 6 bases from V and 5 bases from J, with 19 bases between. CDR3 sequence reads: CASSSSPGSLYGYTF. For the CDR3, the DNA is TGTGCCAGCAGTTCAAGTCCGGGGTCGTTATATGGCTACACCTTC. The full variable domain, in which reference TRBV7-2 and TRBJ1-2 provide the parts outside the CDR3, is GAGVSQSPSNKVTEKGKDVELRCDPISGHTALYWYRQSLGQGLEFLIYFQGNSAPDKSGLPSDRFSAERTGGSVSTLTIQRTQQEDSAVYLCASSSSPGSLYGYTFGSGTRLTVV.

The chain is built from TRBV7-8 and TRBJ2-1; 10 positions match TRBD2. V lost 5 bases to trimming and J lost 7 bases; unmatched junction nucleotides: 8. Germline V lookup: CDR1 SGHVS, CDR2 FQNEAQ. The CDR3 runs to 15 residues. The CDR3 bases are TGTGCCAGCAGCGCCGGGACTAGCGCGAAAAATGAGCAGTTCTTC. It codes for CASSAGTSAKNEQFF.